These 5 T cell receptor beta chains originate from one sample sequenced in a study of T cell changes during pregnancy in multiple sclerosis. This table comes from immunoSEQ multiplex PCR, and its TCRdb copy is limited to in-frame clones, with some not included. The table has 50,000 to 70,000 clones, 93% seen once. The input for sequencing was peripheral blood, taken after pregnancy. The receptor source for this set is a female donor with multiple sclerosis, enrolled in a pregnancy study.

The table lists this clone with a count of one. The chain combines TRBV28 with TRBJ2-1; 10 positions match TRBD2. The V gene end was trimmed by 5 bases and the J gene end by 9 bases; junction bases not matched to a gene: 7. The germline V gene has CDR1 MDHEN and CDR2 SYDVKM. The CDR3 is 14 amino acids. CDR3 sequence reads: CASSPLAGVGEQFF. CDR3 DNA: TGTGCCAGCAGTCCGCTAGCGGGAGTAGGTGAGCAGTTCTTC.

V gene TRBV7-2 combines with J gene TRBJ1-1, with TRBD1 matching 9 bases. This CDR3 has 12 amino acids. V dropped 2 bases and J dropped 10; count of bases not matched to a gene: 2. CDR1 SGHTA and CDR2 FQGNSA come from the germline V gene. CDR3 residues: CASSLQDRGAFF. CDR3 DNA sequence: TGTGCCAGCAGCTTACAGGACAGGGGAGCTTTCTTT.

This clone came up once. This sequence joins TRBV5-4 and TRBJ2-4, with D tentatively TRBD2 (6 bases). The germline gives CDR1 SGHNT, CDR2 YYREEE (reference sequence). Trimming stripped 2 bases from V and 1 base from J, with 16 bases between. The CDR3 contains 17 residues. The DNA for the CDR3 is TGTGCCAGCAGCTTCGGTGCGACGGGACTGGCCAAAAACATTCAGTACTTC. Translated: CASSFGATGLAKNIQYF.

The rearrangement joins TRBV15 to TRBJ2-5; 7 nucleotides agree with TRBD2. This CDR3 is 17 amino acids long. Germline V gene data show CDR1 as LNHNV and CDR2 as YYDKDF (reference sequence). V dropped 0 bases and J dropped 4; count of bases not matched to a gene: 11. CDR3 loop: CATSREGEGRWGETQYF. The CDR3 DNA reads TGTGCCACCAGCAGAGAGGGGGAGGGCCGTTGGGGAGAGACCCAGTACTTC.

DNA of the CDR3: TGTGCCAGCAGCTTTGGAAGCGAGATCGCCTACGAGCAGTACTTC. Translating it yields CASSFGSEIAYEQYF. The chain combines TRBV7-2 with TRBJ2-7; no reliable D call. Germline CDR1 reads SGHTA; CDR2 reads FQGNSA. CDR3 length equals 15 residues. V lost 3 bases and J 2 bases, leaving 14 bases between the germline ends.